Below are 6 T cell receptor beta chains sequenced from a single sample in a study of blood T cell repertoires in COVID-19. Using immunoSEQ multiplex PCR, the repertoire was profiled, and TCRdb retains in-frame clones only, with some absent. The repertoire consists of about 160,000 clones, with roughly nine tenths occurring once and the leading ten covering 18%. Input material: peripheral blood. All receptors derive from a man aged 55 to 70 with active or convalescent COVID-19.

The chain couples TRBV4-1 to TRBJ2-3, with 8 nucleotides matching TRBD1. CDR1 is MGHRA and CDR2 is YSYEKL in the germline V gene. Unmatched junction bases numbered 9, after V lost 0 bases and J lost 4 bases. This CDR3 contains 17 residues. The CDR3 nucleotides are TGCGCCAGCAGCCAAGATCGCGGCCCAGGGGGCGCAGATACGCAGTATTTT. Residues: CASSQDRGPGGADTQYF.

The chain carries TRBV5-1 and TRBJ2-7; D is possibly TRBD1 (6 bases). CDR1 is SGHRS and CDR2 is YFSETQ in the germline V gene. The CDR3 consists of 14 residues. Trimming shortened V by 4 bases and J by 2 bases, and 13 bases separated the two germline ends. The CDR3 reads CASSQPGQPYEQYF. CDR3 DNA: TGCGCCAGCAGCCAACCGGGACAACCCTACGAGCAGTACTTC.

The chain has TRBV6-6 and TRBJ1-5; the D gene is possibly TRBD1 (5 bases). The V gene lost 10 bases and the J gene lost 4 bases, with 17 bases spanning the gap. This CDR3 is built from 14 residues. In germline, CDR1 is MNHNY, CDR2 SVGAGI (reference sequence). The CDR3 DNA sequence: TGTGCCACCACCGATCGGGGGTCTAATCAGCCCCAGCATTTT. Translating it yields CATTDRGSNQPQHF.

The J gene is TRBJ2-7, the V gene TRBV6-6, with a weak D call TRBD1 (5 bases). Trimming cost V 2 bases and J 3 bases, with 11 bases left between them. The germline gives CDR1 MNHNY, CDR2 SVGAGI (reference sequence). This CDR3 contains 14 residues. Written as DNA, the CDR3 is TGTGCCAGCAGTTACGAGACAGAATACTACGAGCAGTACTTC. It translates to CASSYETEYYEQYF.

In nucleotides, the CDR3 is TGTGCCAGCAGACCCACTAGCGGAATCTCCTACGAGCAGTACTTC. Its translation: CASRPTSGISYEQYF. The chain is built from TRBV6-5 and TRBJ2-7; 8 bases align to TRBD2. Germline assignment: CDR1 MNHEY and CDR2 SVGAGI. V shed 6 bases, J shed 0 bases, and the junction held 7 bases outside the gene matches. The CDR3 has 15 amino acids.

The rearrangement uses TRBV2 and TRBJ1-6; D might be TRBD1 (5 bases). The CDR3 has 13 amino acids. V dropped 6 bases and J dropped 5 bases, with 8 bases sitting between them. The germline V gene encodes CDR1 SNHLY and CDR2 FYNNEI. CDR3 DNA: TGTGCCAGCAGCCCAGGGAATAATTCACCCCTCCACTTT. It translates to CASSPGNNSPLHF.